This entry concerns a single T cell receptor beta chain. Its antigen is still unknown. Base qualities were left out, and no much larger clone turns up one base away. Participants in the prospective study were aged roughly 18 to 100 years, lived in 20 to 30 United States geographic areas, and enrolled through a virtual design. In the prospective study, cohorts were assigned on the basis of participant-reported clinical history obtained from a screening survey and a study questionnaire. Recovered participants in ImmuneRACE Cohort 3 were defined as having two consecutive negative NP/OP PCR tests, clearance from a healthcare professional, or resolution of symptoms. In the prospective study, whole blood, serum and a nasopharyngeal or oropharyngeal swab were collected from each participant by mobile phlebotomists. Additional blood draws and questionnaires over an approximately 2-month period could optionally be provided by prospective study participants. Before DNA extraction, blood samples from the prospective study were shipped at room temperature or frozen.

TCRbeta CDR3 regions were amplified from genomic DNA by means of the immunoSEQ Assay, a bias-controlled multiplex PCR. The original pipeline was this. Within the assay, amplification of reference gene primers was used to estimate how many nucleated cells each sample contained. To quantify the absolute abundance of each unique TCRbeta CDR3 rearrangement, sequence reads were collapsed and filtered. For each sample, productive Simpson clonality was calculated by taking the square root of Simpson's diversity index across productive rearrangements. TCRdb mirrors the immuneACCESS table, restricted to in-frame sequences. Some clones are absent from its copies; in checked studies, under half trace to an unresolved V gene, and the reason for the others is unknown. V and J calls and clone size are as listed in that table; D and trimming were resolved from the DNA. The sample includes roughly 500,000 clones, with around nine tenths observed a single time. The ten biggest clones cover 1.5% to 2% of the sample.

This sample is part of a study of blood T cell repertoires in COVID-19 (dated by TCRdb to 2019 to 2021). At the level of the whole study: Samples covering the acute and convalescent phases of COVID-19 were provided by collaborators in the United States, Italy and Spain. The prospective study material was composed of cDNA or gDNA derived from T cells, B-cell-depleted T cells, or PBMCs. Subjects who had been exposed to COVID-19, were actively infected with it, or had recovered from it provided the deeply sampled blood TCRbeta repertoires that made up the dataset. The repertoires were released in a freely available public database meant as a resource for research on the immune response to SARS-CoV-2. The samples were drawn from two sources: the first 160 participants of the ongoing ImmuneRACE study, and some 1,300 subjects contributed by 6 global collaborators. Nearly every sample came with metadata listing a de-identified subject ID, COVID-19 status, age in years and sex. Where HLA class I and class II types were available, the types were taken from metadata supplied by the sample provider, not from assay-based typing.

The CDR3 runs 16 amino acids, cysteine and phenylalanine included. Only CDR3 DNA remains: 48 bases, in frame from the first base. For CDR1 and CDR2, the germline V gene (reference sequence) lists PRHDT and FYEKMQ. Trimming takes 5 bases from V and 0 bases from J, and the germline ends sit 15 bases apart. The investigation overall reported the following: How much clinical and demographic metadata was included differed by source and by participant, and the metadata was provided uncurated.

Here the chain combines TRBV13 and TRBJ2-3; 6 matching bases give a weak D call of TRBD2. This sequence was found in a woman aged 40 to 49 who had recovered from COVID-19. The sequenced sample was PBMCs or T cells enriched from blood (not recorded which). The CDR3 loop reads CASSPRDFPSTDTQYF. The DNA sequence is TGTGCCAGCAGCCCGAGGGACTTTCCTAGCACAGATACGCAGTATTTT.